This is a list of T cell receptor beta chains from one sample in a study of blood T cell repertoires in COVID-19. Clones were sequenced by immunoSEQ multiplex PCR, and TCRdb holds only the in-frame ones, with some missing. The sample gives fewer than 85,000 clones, under 80% of which show up once; approximately 27% is in the top ten. The material sequenced was peripheral blood. Receptors were obtained from a woman older than 75 with active or convalescent COVID-19. The CDR3 runs from the conserved cysteine through the conserved F or W. D genes are given only for firm matches. Part of the rows lack a size; the others show once, few, many or a class for expanded clones.

TRBV7-9	TRBD1	TRBJ2-5	NA	CASSPGQGAGETQYF	TGTGCCAGCAGCCCCGGACAGGGGGCGGGGGAGACCCAGTACTTC
TRBV7-9	NA	TRBJ1-5	NA	CASSLPNQPQHF	TGTGCCAGCAGCTTACCTAATCAGCCCCAGCATTTT
TRBV6-5	TRBD1	TRBJ1-3	NA	CASSHQGDAGNTIYF	TGTGCCAGCAGTCATCAGGGGGATGCTGGAAACACCATATATTTT
TRBV5-5	TRBD1	TRBJ2-2	NA	CASSRTGGSAGELFF	TGTGCCAGCAGTCGGACAGGGGGCAGTGCCGGGGAGCTGTTTTTT
TRBV3-1/TRBV3-2	NA	TRBJ1-1	NA	CASSQRGVNTEAFF	TGTGCCAGCAGCCAAAGGGGCGTGAACACTGAAGCTTTCTTT
TRBV6-4	NA	TRBJ2-1	NA	CASSDSQRSPYNEQFF	TGTGCCAGCAGTGACTCACAGCGGTCTCCCTACAATGAGCAGTTCTTC
TRBV28	TRBD1	TRBJ2-1	once	CASSLLGDRGNEQFF	TGTGCCAGCAGTTTATTAGGGGACAGGGGAAATGAGCAGTTCTTC
TRBV4-1	TRBD2	TRBJ2-5	once	CASSQDPGLALSETQYF	TGCGCCAGCAGCCAAGATCCGGGACTAGCCTTGAGCGAGACCCAGTACTTC
TRBV12-3/TRBV12-4	NA	TRBJ2-2	once	CASSPVEYGELFF	TGTGCCAGCAGTCCGGTGGAGTACGGGGAGCTGTTTTTT
TRBV9	TRBD1	TRBJ1-3	NA	CASSVASDRGSGNTIYF	TGTGCCAGCAGCGTAGCCTCAGACAGGGGCTCTGGAAACACCATATATTTT
TRBV7-8	TRBD1	TRBJ2-5	once	CASSSHRGLVETQYF	TGTGCCAGCAGCTCCCACAGGGGTCTTGTGGAGACCCAGTACTTC
TRBV7-8	TRBD2	TRBJ2-1	NA	CASSLALIPTSGGKEQFF	TGTGCCAGCAGCTTAGCGTTAATACCGACTAGCGGGGGGAAAGAGCAGTTCTTC
TRBV3-1/TRBV3-2	NA	TRBJ1-5	NA	CASSQDGLGAYNQPQHF	TGTGCCAGCAGCCAAGACGGGTTAGGAGCTTACAATCAGCCCCAGCATTTT
TRBV6-5	NA	TRBJ1-1	NA	CASSYSGEAFF	TGTGCCAGCAGTTACTCCGGTGAAGCTTTCTTT
TRBV7-2	NA	TRBJ2-7	NA	CASSSRGYEQYF	TGTGCCAGCAGTTCACGGGGGTACGAGCAGTACTTC
TRBV6-2/TRBV6-3	NA	TRBJ2-5	NA	CASSPRGNRETQYF	TGTGCCAGCAGCCCACGGGGGAACCGCGAGACCCAGTACTTC
TRBV7-2	NA	TRBJ2-5	NA	CASSTRGKETQYF	TGTGCCAGCAGCACCAGAGGAAAGGAGACCCAGTACTTC
TRBV7-2	NA	TRBJ1-5	NA	CASSSRAGNQPQHF	TGTGCCAGCAGCTCGAGGGCGGGGAATCAGCCCCAGCATTTT
TRBV19	TRBD1	TRBJ2-5	NA	CASSLQGASETQYF	TGTGCCAGTAGTTTACAGGGGGCGTCAGAGACCCAGTACTTC
TRBV9	NA	TRBJ2-2	NA	CASSVSGVTGELFF	TGTGCCAGCAGCGTATCAGGGGTCACCGGGGAGCTGTTTTTT
TRBV3-1/TRBV3-2	TRBD1	TRBJ1-1	NA	CASSLGTGEETEAFF	TGTGCCAGCAGCCTAGGGACAGGGGAGGAGACTGAAGCTTTCTTT
TRBV24-1	NA	TRBJ1-5	NA	CATSAGGGNQPQHF	TGTGCCACCAGCGCCGGTGGAGGAAATCAGCCCCAGCATTTT
TRBV19	TRBD2	TRBJ2-7	NA	CASTTTGGGEQYF	TGTGCCAGTACCACCACGGGGGGTGGCGAGCAGTACTTC
TRBV29-1	TRBD1	TRBJ1-2	NA	CSVSGTGGGYGYTF	TGCAGCGTTTCCGGGACAGGGGGCGGCTATGGCTACACCTTC
TRBV27	TRBD2	TRBJ2-1	NA	CASSLFGLARYNEQFF	TGTGCCAGCAGTTTATTCGGACTAGCAAGATACAATGAGCAGTTCTTC
TRBV7-2	TRBD2	TRBJ2-5	NA	CASSLAGSGGLETQYF	TGTGCCAGCAGCTTAGCGGGAAGCGGGGGCCTTGAGACCCAGTACTTC
TRBV13	TRBD1	TRBJ1-6	NA	CASNFRGSDSPLHF	TGTGCCAGCAACTTCAGGGGGTCTGATTCACCCCTCCACTTT
TRBV28	NA	TRBJ1-1	NA	CASSFGRAGDTEAFF	TGTGCCAGCAGTTTCGGCAGGGCAGGAGACACTGAAGCTTTCTTT
TRBV5-4	TRBD1	TRBJ2-1	few	CASSLRQGEYNEQFF	TGTGCCAGCAGCTTACGACAGGGGGAATACAATGAGCAGTTCTTC
TRBV10-3	TRBD1	TRBJ1-1	once	CAISSRGDRGWFAFF	TGTGCCATCAGTTCGAGGGGAGACAGGGGGTGGTTTGCTTTCTTT
TRBV6-5	NA	TRBJ1-2	NA	CASKGQKTNYGYTF	TGTGCCAGCAAAGGACAGAAGACTAACTATGGCTACACCTTC
TRBV3-1/TRBV3-2	TRBD2	TRBJ2-7	medium-sized	CASSQGANGGVVYEQYF	TGTGCCAGCAGCCAAGGAGCGAACGGGGGGGTGGTGTACGAGCAGTACTTC
TRBV3-1/TRBV3-2	TRBD1	TRBJ2-1	NA	CASSRDREAHEQFF	TGTGCCAGCAGCCGGGACAGGGAGGCACATGAGCAGTTCTTC
TRBV7-9	TRBD2	TRBJ2-3	NA	CASIKELAGGPSTDTQYF	TGTGCCAGCATCAAAGAACTAGCGGGGGGGCCTAGCACAGATACGCAGTATTTT
TRBV7-2	NA	TRBJ1-2	NA	CASSLSTGTGYTF	TGTGCCAGCAGCTTATCAACGGGAACAGGCTACACCTTC
TRBV6-5	NA	TRBJ2-2	NA	CASSYYGPEGLFF	TGTGCCAGCAGTTACTACGGACCCGAGGGGCTGTTTTTT
TRBV27	NA	TRBJ1-6	NA	CASSLSGQAPNSPLHF	TGTGCCAGCAGTTTATCCGGCCAGGCGCCTAATTCACCCCTCCACTTT
TRBV4-2	TRBD1	TRBJ1-2	NA	CASSPGDRSDYGYTF	TGTGCCAGCAGCCCCGGGGACAGATCGGACTATGGCTACACCTTC
TRBV7-2	NA	TRBJ2-1	once	CASSLGGPYNEQFF	TGTGCCAGCAGCTTAGGGGGGCCCTACAATGAGCAGTTCTTC
TRBV5-5	NA	TRBJ1-6	NA	CASSLVQSSLHF	TGTGCCAGCAGCTTGGTCCAGTCCTCCCTCCACTTT
TRBV5-4	NA	TRBJ1-1	NA	CASSRRRGGKDTEAFF	TGTGCCAGCAGCCGGAGGCGGGGCGGGAAGGACACTGAAGCTTTCTTT
TRBV30	TRBD1	TRBJ1-5	NA	CAWSPPPARGLQPQHF	TGTGCCTGGAGTCCCCCGCCTGCTAGGGGGCTTCAGCCCCAGCATTTT
TRBV7-6	TRBD1	TRBJ1-4	NA	CASSNRGLEEKLFF	TGTGCCAGCAGCAACAGGGGTTTGGAGGAAAAACTGTTTTTT
TRBV7-9	NA	TRBJ1-2	once	CASSLQGTYGYTF	TGTGCCAGCAGCTTACAGGGAACCTATGGCTACACCTTC
TRBV7-2	NA	TRBJ1-1	NA	CASSLINTEAFF	TGTGCCAGCAGCCTTATTAACACTGAAGCTTTCTTT
TRBV2	NA	TRBJ2-3	NA	CASSSKPSLEAQYF	TGTGCCAGCAGCTCCAAACCGTCCCTTGAGGCGCAGTATTTT
TRBV12-3/TRBV12-4	NA	TRBJ2-3	NA	CASSLGAGRQYF	TGTGCCAGCAGTTTGGGAGCCGGGCGGCAGTATTTT
TRBV7-3	TRBD2	TRBJ2-3	NA	CASSLSGRGDDTQYF	TGTGCCAGCAGCTTATCCGGGCGGGGGGATGATACGCAGTATTTT
TRBV30	NA	TRBJ1-6	NA	CAWSTGGDSPLHF	TGTGCCTGGAGTACGGGCGGGGATTCACCCCTCCACTTT
TRBV27	TRBD2	TRBJ2-3	NA	CASSLSTISPSGGAVGTDTQYF	TGTGCCAGCAGTTTATCTACCATTTCCCCTAGCGGGGGGGCCGTTGGAACAGATACGCAGTATTTT
TRBV5-6	TRBD1	TRBJ1-6	NA	CASSARTGGKVDNSPLHF	TGTGCCAGCAGCGCTAGGACAGGGGGCAAAGTGGATAATTCACCCCTCCACTTT
TRBV7-9	NA	TRBJ2-1	NA	CASSLPWTNNEQFF	TGTGCCAGCAGCTTACCGTGGACTAACAATGAGCAGTTCTTC
TRBV4-1	TRBD1	TRBJ1-4	once	CASSRQDREILNEKLFF	TGCGCCAGCAGCCGACAAGACAGGGAGATACTTAATGAAAAACTGTTTTTT
TRBV19	TRBD1	TRBJ2-5	NA	CASSLDREQETQYF	TGTGCCAGTAGTCTTGACAGGGAGCAAGAGACCCAGTACTTC